The sequence of this T cell receptor beta chain was determined in a study of T-cell reconstitution after alpha-beta-depleted transplantation in children. The study's findings and limits: Counts and diversity of T cells one year after transplant came mostly from newly produced T cells. Reportedly, alpha-beta T cells present about two months post-transplant originated from several hundred expanded clones of graft origin. Several patients had high TCRbeta diversity at day 60; it came from surviving recipient T cells and thymic progenitors.

The TCRbeta library incorporated unique molecular identifiers. TCRdb analysed the PCR reads with MiXCR anew, one entry per CDR3 protein. The sample has hundreds of thousands of distinct CDR3 sequences, under 25% seen once; the top ten hold 11% to 15%. In the case of this clonotype: Antigen unknown.

The material was PBMCs, mostly from graft donor cells, obtained 360 days after TCRalphabeta/CD19-depleted stem cell transplant. This sequence originates from a boy less than two years old who had a stem cell transplant for acute myeloid leukemia, so the T cells may come from the graft donor.

The CDR3: CASSLGSGNTEAFF. The CDR3 bases are TGTGCCAGCAGCTTAGGCAGCGGAAACACTGAAGCTTTCTTT. The rearrangement joins TRBV7-6 to TRBJ1-1, with D uncertain. Trimming stripped 1 base from V and 2 bases from J, with 8 bases between. This CDR3 has 14 amino acids. The V gene's germline CDR1 is SGHVS and CDR2 FNYEAQ.